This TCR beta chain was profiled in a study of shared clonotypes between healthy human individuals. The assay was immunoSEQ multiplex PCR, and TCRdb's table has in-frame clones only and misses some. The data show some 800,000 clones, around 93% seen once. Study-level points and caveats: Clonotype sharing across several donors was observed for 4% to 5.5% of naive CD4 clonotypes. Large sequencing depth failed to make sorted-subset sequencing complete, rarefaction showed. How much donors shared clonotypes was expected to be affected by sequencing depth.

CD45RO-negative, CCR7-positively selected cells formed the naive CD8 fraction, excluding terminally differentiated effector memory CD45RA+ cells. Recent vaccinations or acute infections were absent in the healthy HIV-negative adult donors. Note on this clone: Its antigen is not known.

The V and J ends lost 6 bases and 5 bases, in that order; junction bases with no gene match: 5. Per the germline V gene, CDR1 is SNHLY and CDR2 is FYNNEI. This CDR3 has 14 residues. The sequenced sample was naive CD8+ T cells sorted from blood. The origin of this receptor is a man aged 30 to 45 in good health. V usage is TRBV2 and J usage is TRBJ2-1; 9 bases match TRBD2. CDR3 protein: CASSWTSADNEQFF. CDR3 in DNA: TGTGCCAGCAGCTGGACTAGCGCGGACAATGAGCAGTTCTTC.